Below are 7 T cell receptor beta chains sequenced from a single sample in a study of T-cell memory formation after mild COVID-19. Using its own MiXCR run on the 5' RACE reads, TCRdb lists one record per CDR3 protein. This sample carries 550,000 to 650,000 distinct CDR3 sequences, around 16% of them seen once, and the ten largest clones take roughly 8.2%. Sequencing used PBMCs or a T cell subset sorted from them (not recorded which). Every receptor here comes from an adult woman who had mild COVID-19 (a few samples of this study predate the infection). Cell type and time point are not known.

The rearrangement uses TRBV6-2 or TRBV6-3 and TRBJ2-1, with a tentative D call TRBD2 (6 bases). Trimming removed 5 bases from V and 13 bases from J, with 15 bases in between. This CDR3 has 12 amino acids. Germline CDR1 reads MNHEY; CDR2 reads SVGEGT. In DNA form, the CDR3 reads TGTGCCAGCAGTCCCGAGGTGGGGGGTCAGTTCTTC. Protein sequence: CASSPEVGGQFF.

This clonotype was seen ten or more times. The J gene is TRBJ1-1, the V gene TRBV10-3; TRBD1 might be the D (5 bases). The CDR3 contains 14 residues. With 7 bases removed from V and 4 bases from J, the gap between germline ends came to 16 bases. CDR1 and CDR2 (germline): ENHRY, SYGVKD. CDR3 in amino acids: CAITRTLTGTEAFF. CDR3 nucleotide sequence: TGTGCCATCACCAGGACACTCACCGGCACTGAAGCTTTCTTT.

This clonotype has a handful of counts. The chain links TRBV11-1 to TRBJ2-3; D not resolved. Germline V gene data show CDR1 as SGHAT and CDR2 as FQDESV (reference sequence). The V and J ends lost 6 bases and 6 bases respectively, with 13 bases between them. The CDR3 covers 13 residues. DNA for the CDR3: TGTGCCAGCAGTTTCGGCGAGTGGGATACGCAGTATTTT. Translated: CASSFGEWDTQYF.

This clonotype appeared a few times. The CDR3 loop reads CAISEGGFGEQYF. For the CDR3, the DNA is TGTGCCATCAGTGAGGGGGGGTTTGGCGAGCAGTACTTC. The J gene is TRBJ2-7, the V gene TRBV10-3, with a possible D match to TRBD2 (6 bases). V was cut by 2 bases and J by 6 bases, with 11 bases left in between. Germline V gives CDR1 ENHRY, CDR2 SYGVKD. The CDR3 contains 13 residues.

The chain links TRBV15 to TRBJ2-7; 7 bases align to TRBD1. Trimming cost V 5 bases and J 6 bases; bases outside gene matches: 10. CDR1 is LNHNV, CDR2 YYDKDF, per germline (reference sequence). The CDR3 covers 14 residues. The CDR3 DNA reads as TGTGCCACCAGCCCAAGGAATGACAGGGCCGAGCAGTACTTC. It is translated as CATSPRNDRAEQYF.

This clonotype was picked up many times. The chain employs TRBV12-3 or TRBV12-4 and TRBJ2-7, with D hard to call. Trimming took 3 bases from V and 3 from J, leaving 6 bases between them. The CDR3 has 12 amino acids. Here the CDR3 DNA reads TGTGCCAGCAGTTTCCTGGTCTACGAGCAGTACTTC. It is translated as CASSFLVYEQYF.

This clonotype was detected only a few times. The chain carries TRBV18 and TRBJ2-3; D gene uncertain. Germline V gene sequence: CDR1 KGHSH, CDR2 LQKENI. V shed 4 bases and J shed 3 bases, with 8 bases lying between them. This CDR3 spans 13 amino acids. The chain's CDR3 is CASSLIKTDTQYF. The CDR3 DNA reads as TGTGCCAGCTCACTAATTAAAACAGATACGCAGTATTTT.